Shown below are 27 T cell receptor beta chains from a single sample sequenced in a study of OX40 agonist ivuxolimab in advanced cancers. Using immunoSEQ multiplex PCR, the repertoire was profiled, and TCRdb retains in-frame clones only, with some absent. The data contain 65,000 to 80,000 clones, about 89% of them seen just once; the ten biggest clones take up 13%. Sample: CD4+ or CD8+ T cells sorted from blood, taken in a trial of the OX40 agonist ivuxolimab. These receptors were taken from an adult with an advanced solid tumor such as melanoma, head and neck, liver or kidney cancer.

The gene calls are TRBV27 and TRBJ1-1; D ambiguous. Germline CDR1 reads MNHEY; CDR2 reads SMNVEV (reference sequence). The CDR3 extends over 14 amino acids. Trimming pared 4 bases from V and 2 bases from J, leaving 11 bases between. The CDR3 region is CASSSSGGNTEAFF. The CDR3 DNA sequence: TGTGCCAGCAGTTCATCGGGTGGCAACACTGAAGCTTTCTTT.

The CDR3 bases are TGTGCCAGCAGTTACTCCGGAAAGGGGCCCCAGCATTTT. Its protein product is CASSYSGKGPQHF. The chain joins TRBV6-5 to TRBJ1-5; unclear D gene. This CDR3 is 13 amino acids long. V shed 0 bases and J shed 9 bases, with 9 bases lying between them. The germline V gene has CDR1 MNHEY and CDR2 SVGAGI.

The CDR3: CASSPVGQGSQPQHF. CDR3 coding DNA: TGTGCCAGCTCACCAGTCGGACAGGGGAGTCAGCCCCAGCATTTT. This chain links TRBV18 with TRBJ1-5; 9 nucleotides line up with TRBD1. The CDR3 consists of 15 residues. From germline, CDR1 is KGHSH and CDR2 LQKENI. The junction had 5 bases not matched to a gene; V was cut back by 2 bases and J by 6 bases.

The chain employs TRBV2 and TRBJ2-1, with D perhaps TRBD2 (5 bases). Trimming shortened V by 8 bases and J by 10 bases, and 24 bases separated the two germline ends. The CDR3 extends over 15 amino acids. Germline V gene lookup returns CDR1 SNHLY and CDR2 FYNNEI. CDR3 protein: CASGPEAGIAGEQFF. The DNA of the CDR3 is TGTGCCAGCGGTCCAGAGGCGGGCATTGCCGGGGAGCAGTTCTTC.

CDR3 sequence: CASSQAPGIVVNQPQHF. CDR3 nucleotide sequence: TGTGCCAGCAGCCAAGCCCCGGGGATCGTAGTCAATCAGCCCCAGCATTTT. This sequence joins TRBV7-9 and TRBJ1-5; D is uncertain. V lost 5 bases, J lost 3 bases, and 20 bases lay in between. Looked up from germline, CDR1 is SEHNR and CDR2 is FQNEAQ (reference sequence). The CDR3 length is 17 residues.

The rearrangement links TRBV4-2 to TRBJ2-7, with 12 bases that match TRBD2. Germline V gene data show CDR1 as LGHNA and CDR2 as YNFKEQ. The CDR3 spans 16 residues. V shed 4 bases, J shed 4 bases, and the junction held 8 bases outside the gene matches. The CDR3 protein is CASSRSRLAGAYEQYF. The CDR3 DNA follows: TGTGCCAGCAGCCGAAGCAGACTAGCGGGAGCTTACGAGCAGTACTTC.

This chain links TRBV2 with TRBJ2-1; the match to TRBD2 covers 14 bases. The CDR3 runs 14 residues. With 10 bases clipped from V and 8 bases from J, the junction kept 7 bases outside the gene matches. Germline CDR1 and CDR2: SNHLY and FYNNEI. The CDR3 here is CAIPGTSGSYEQFF. CDR3 nucleotides: TGTGCCATTCCCGGGACTAGCGGGAGCTATGAGCAGTTCTTC.

The chain carries TRBV6-1 and TRBJ2-5; TRBD1 matches 8 bases. This CDR3 comprises 13 residues. In germline, CDR1 is MNHNS, CDR2 SASEGT. V lost 8 bases to trimming and J lost 0 bases; unmatched junction nucleotides: 2. The CDR3 DNA sequence: TGTGCCAGCCCGACAGGGGACCAAGAGACCCAGTACTTC. This gives the protein CASPTGDQETQYF.

The rearrangement links TRBV5-4 to TRBJ1-2; D call uncertain. CDR1 SGHNT and CDR2 YYREEE come from the germline V gene (reference sequence). This CDR3 has 13 amino acids. V lost 1 base and J 0 bases, leaving 4 bases between the germline ends. CDR3 DNA sequence: TGTGCCAGCAGCTTGTGGGCTAACTATGGCTACACCTTC. This codes for CASSLWANYGYTF.

This chain connects TRBV9 to TRBJ2-1; the match to TRBD2 covers 9 bases. Germline V gene lookup returns CDR1 SGDLS and CDR2 YYNGEE. The junction had 7 bases not matched to a gene; V was cut back by 0 bases and J by 0 bases. The CDR3 is 18 residues long. The CDR3 region has the DNA TGTGCCAGCAGCGTAGAGGGCGGCGGGAGGGGCTCCTACAATGAGCAGTTCTTC. Its translation is CASSVEGGGRGSYNEQFF.

The chain couples TRBV28 to TRBJ2-7, with 9 bases matching TRBD1. V lost 5 bases, J lost 2 bases, and 10 bases stayed unmatched. Germline V lookup: CDR1 MDHEN, CDR2 SYDVKM. This CDR3 comprises 16 residues. CDR3 sequence: CASSPGDREITYEQYF. The CDR3 coding sequence is TGTGCCAGCAGTCCTGGGGACAGGGAAATTACCTACGAGCAGTACTTC.

The rearrangement uses TRBV5-4 and TRBJ2-7; 8 bases align to TRBD1. There are 16 residues in the CDR3. V shed 1 base, J shed 3 bases, and the junction held 9 bases outside the gene matches. The germline V gene encodes CDR1 SGHNT and CDR2 YYREEE (reference sequence). Written as DNA, the CDR3 is TGTGCCAGCAGCTTGTCAGGACAGGGAATATACTACGAGCAGTACTTC. Translated, it gives CASSLSGQGIYYEQYF. The full variable domain, completed using reference TRBV5-4 and TRBJ2-7, is ETGVTQSPTHLIKTRGQQVTLRCSSQSGHNTVSWYQQALGQGPQFIFQYYREEENGRGNFPPRFSGLQFPNYSSELNVNALELDDSALYLCASSLSGQGIYYEQYFGPGTRLTVT.

This chain joins TRBV29-1 and TRBJ2-1; D uncertain. Trimming cost V 6 bases and J 0 bases, with 3 bases left between them. The CDR3 loop spans 11 amino acids. Germline V gene sequence: CDR1 SQVTM, CDR2 ANQGSEA. CDR3 nucleotides: TGCAGCGTAGCCTCCTACAATGAGCAGTTCTTC. Residues: CSVASYNEQFF.

The chain has TRBV9 and TRBJ1-1; D may be TRBD1 (6 bases). This CDR3 region has 15 residues. Germline V gene sequence: CDR1 SGDLS, CDR2 YYNGEE. Trimming removed 3 bases at V and 0 bases at J, with 12 bases between. CDR3 DNA sequence: TGTGCCAGCAGCGACAGGGATGGGATGAACACTGAAGCTTTCTTT. Translated, it gives CASSDRDGMNTEAFF. Together with reference TRBV9 and TRBJ1-1, the CDR3 gives the full variable domain: DSGVTQTPKHLITATGQRVTLRCSPRSGDLSVYWYQQSLDQGLQFLIQYYNGEERAKGNILERFSAQQFPDLHSELNLSSLELGDSALYFCASSDRDGMNTEAFFGQGTRLTVV.

The chain uses TRBV6-5 and TRBJ2-1; D unresolved. CDR1 and CDR2 from the germline V gene are MNHEY and SVGAGI. Trimming took off 11 bases at V and 4 bases at J, with 15 bases between the two ends. The CDR3 extends over 13 amino acids. CDR3 sequence: CASSSGLYNEQFF. CDR3 DNA: TGTGCCTCCAGCAGTGGCTTATACAATGAGCAGTTCTTC.

Within the sample, this clone is medium-sized. The rearrangement links TRBV6-6 to TRBJ1-2, with 7 bases fitting TRBD1. The CDR3 totals 13 residues. The J segment lost 4 bases and the V segment lost 7 bases, leaving 6 bases of the junction unmatched. Germline V CDR1 and CDR2: MNHNY, SVGAGI (reference sequence). CDR3 in amino acids: CASIQGDSYGYTF. CDR3 DNA sequence: TGTGCCAGCATCCAAGGGGACAGCTATGGCTACACCTTC.

V usage is TRBV5-1 and J usage is TRBJ2-2; D unclear. The V and J ends lost 0 bases and 1 base respectively, with 4 bases between them. Looked up from germline, CDR1 is SGHRS and CDR2 is YFSETQ. This CDR3 has 14 amino acids. The CDR3 loop is CASSLGVNTGELFF. The DNA of the CDR3 is TGCGCCAGCAGCTTGGGGGTGAACACCGGGGAGCTGTTTTTT.

The V gene is TRBV27, the J gene TRBJ2-3; D uncertain. The germline CDR1 and CDR2 sequences are MNHEY and SMNVEV (reference sequence). The V gene lost 3 bases and the J gene lost 4 bases, with 8 bases spanning the gap. This CDR3 has 13 amino acids. CDR3: CASSFNSADTQYF. CDR3 coding DNA: TGTGCCAGCAGTTTCAACAGCGCAGATACGCAGTATTTT.

CDR3 nucleotide sequence: TGTGCCAGCAGCTGGACTAAAGACGAGCAGTACTTC. Translating it yields CASSWTKDEQYF. The rearrangement uses TRBV5-6 and TRBJ2-7, with D perhaps TRBD2 (6 bases). The CDR3 covers 12 residues. Germline CDR1 reads SGHDT; CDR2 reads YYEEEE. Trimming removed 3 bases from V and 5 bases from J, with 9 bases in between.

This sequence joins TRBV13 and TRBJ2-3; 7 nucleotides agree with TRBD2. Germline lookup yields CDR1 PRHDT and CDR2 FYEKMQ (reference sequence). The CDR3 extends over 14 amino acids. J gave up 5 bases and V 5 bases, and 7 bases lay outside the gene matches. The CDR3 region has the DNA TGTGCCAGCAGCGCAGGGAGGGCCGAAGATACGCAGTATTTT. Translation: CASSAGRAEDTQYF.

Only one count was recorded for this clone. CDR3 nucleotide sequence: TGCGCCAGCAGCCAAGGGCAGGGGAGATGGAATTCACCCCTCCACTTT. Its translation is CASSQGQGRWNSPLHF. The rearrangement joins TRBV4-1 to TRBJ1-6, with D tentatively TRBD1 (6 bases). V lost 1 base and J lost 7, with 14 bases in between. This CDR3 has 16 amino acids. Germline-derived CDR1 and CDR2 are MGHRA and YSYEKL.

This chain joins TRBV19 and TRBJ1-1; D is ambiguous. Between the trimmed V and J ends, which lost 1 base and 0 bases, there was a span of 3 bases. CDR3 length equals 13 residues. Germline lookup yields CDR1 LNHDA and CDR2 SQIVND (reference sequence). The CDR3 DNA follows: TGTGCCAGTAGTATAGGGATGAACACTGAAGCTTTCTTT. As protein: CASSIGMNTEAFF.

This chain connects TRBV28 to TRBJ2-5, with no clear D. The CDR3 extends over 14 amino acids. Germline loops: CDR1 MDHEN, CDR2 SYDVKM. With 6 bases removed from V and 3 bases from J, the gap between germline ends came to 14 bases. This chain's CDR3 is CASSQNPPKETQYF. The CDR3, as DNA: TGTGCCAGCAGCCAAAACCCCCCTAAAGAGACCCAGTACTTC. The variable domain in full, with the rest retrieved from reference TRBV28 and TRBJ2-5, is DVKVTQSSRYLVKRTGEKVFLECVQDMDHENMFWYRQDPGLGLRLIYFSYDVKMKEKGDIPEGYSVSREKKERFSLILESASTNQTSMYLCASSQNPPKETQYFGPGTRLLVL.

V and J are TRBV5-1 and TRBJ2-5; D is unresolved. V was cut by 0 bases and J by 4 bases, with 1 base left in between. The CDR3 loop spans 11 amino acids. Per germline, CDR1 SGHRS and CDR2 YFSETQ. CDR3 DNA: TGCGCCAGCAGCTTGGCAGAGACCCAGTACTTC. Protein: CASSLAETQYF.

The chain couples TRBV2 to TRBJ1-1; D is undetermined. The germline CDR1 and CDR2 sequences are SNHLY and FYNNEI. This CDR3 region has 14 residues. V shed 7 bases and J shed 5 bases, with 17 bases lying between them. DNA for the CDR3: TGTGCCAGCATCGCGCCGGACGTCGGGACTGAAGCTTTCTTT. This gives the protein CASIAPDVGTEAFF.

The chain couples TRBV14 to TRBJ2-3; D is possibly TRBD1 or TRBD2 (7 bases each). Germline loops: CDR1 SGHDN, CDR2 FVKESK. V was trimmed by 1 base and J by 6 bases, leaving 14 bases between them. The CDR3 has 15 amino acids. The CDR3 bases are TGTGCCAGCAGCCAAGCAGGGGGGGGCCGGGATACGCAGTATTTT. Amino acids: CASSQAGGGRDTQYF.

V and J are TRBV7-9 and TRBJ2-7; D gene uncertain. This CDR3 comprises 14 residues. V was trimmed by 1 base and J by 1 base, leaving 8 bases between them. Germline assignment: CDR1 SEHNR and CDR2 FQNEAQ (reference sequence). This CDR3 is CASSLVSGSYEQYF. The DNA for the CDR3 is TGTGCCAGCAGCTTAGTCTCGGGTTCCTACGAGCAGTACTTC.